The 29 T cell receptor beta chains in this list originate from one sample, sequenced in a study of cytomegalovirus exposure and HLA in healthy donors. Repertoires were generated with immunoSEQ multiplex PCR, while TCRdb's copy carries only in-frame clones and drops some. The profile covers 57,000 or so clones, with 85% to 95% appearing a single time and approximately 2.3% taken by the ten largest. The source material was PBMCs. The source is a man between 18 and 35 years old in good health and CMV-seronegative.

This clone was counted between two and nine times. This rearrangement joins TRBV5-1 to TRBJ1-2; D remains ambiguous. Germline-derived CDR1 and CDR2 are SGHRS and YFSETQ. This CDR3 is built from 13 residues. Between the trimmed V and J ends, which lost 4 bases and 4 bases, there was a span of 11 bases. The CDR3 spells CASSLTGSYGYTF. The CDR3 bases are TGCGCCAGCAGCCTCACGGGGAGCTATGGCTACACCTTC.

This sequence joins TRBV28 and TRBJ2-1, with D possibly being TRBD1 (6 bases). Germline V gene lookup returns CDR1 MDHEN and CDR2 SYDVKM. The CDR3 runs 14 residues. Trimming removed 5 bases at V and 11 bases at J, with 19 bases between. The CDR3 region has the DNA TGTGCCAGCAGTAAATGGGGTGTGGACAGTCAGCAGTTCTTC. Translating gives CASSKWGVDSQQFF. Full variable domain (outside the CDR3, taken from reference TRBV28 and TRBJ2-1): DVKVTQSSRYLVKRTGEKVFLECVQDMDHENMFWYRQDPGLGLRLIYFSYDVKMKEKGDIPEGYSVSREKKERFSLILESASTNQTSMYLCASSKWGVDSQQFFGPGTRLTVL.

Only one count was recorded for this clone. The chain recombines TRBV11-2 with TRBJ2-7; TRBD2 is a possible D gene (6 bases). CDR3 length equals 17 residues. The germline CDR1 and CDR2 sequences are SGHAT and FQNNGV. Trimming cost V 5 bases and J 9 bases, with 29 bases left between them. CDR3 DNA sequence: TGTGCCAGCAGCACCAAGGACGCGGGATTGGGACTTGGCGGGCAGTACTTC. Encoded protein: CASSTKDAGLGLGGQYF.

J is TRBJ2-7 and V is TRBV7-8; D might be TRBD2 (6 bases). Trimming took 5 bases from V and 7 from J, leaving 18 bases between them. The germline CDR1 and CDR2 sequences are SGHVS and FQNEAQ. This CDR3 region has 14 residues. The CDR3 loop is CASSPRDGLGEQYF. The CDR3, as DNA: TGTGCCAGCAGCCCGCGGGACGGGCTAGGGGAGCAGTACTTC.

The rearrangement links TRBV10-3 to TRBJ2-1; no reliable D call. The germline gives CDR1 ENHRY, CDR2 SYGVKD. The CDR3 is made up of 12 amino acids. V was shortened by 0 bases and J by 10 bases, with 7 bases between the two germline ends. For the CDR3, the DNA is TGTGCCATCAGTGAGTCCGGCGGAGAGCAGTTCTTC. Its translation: CAISESGGEQFF.

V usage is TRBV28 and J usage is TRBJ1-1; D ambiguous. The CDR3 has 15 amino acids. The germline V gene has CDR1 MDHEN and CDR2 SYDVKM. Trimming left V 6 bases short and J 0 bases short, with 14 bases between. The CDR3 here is CASSPSPVLNTEAFF. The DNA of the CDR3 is TGTGCCAGCAGCCCTAGTCCTGTGCTGAACACTGAAGCTTTCTTT.

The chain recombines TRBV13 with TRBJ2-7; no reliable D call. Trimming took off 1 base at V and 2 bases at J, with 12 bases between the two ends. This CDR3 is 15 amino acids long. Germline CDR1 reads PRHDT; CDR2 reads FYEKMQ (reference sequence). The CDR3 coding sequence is TGTGCCAGCAGCTTAGAATCACAGTACCCCTACGAGCAGTACTTC. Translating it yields CASSLESQYPYEQYF.

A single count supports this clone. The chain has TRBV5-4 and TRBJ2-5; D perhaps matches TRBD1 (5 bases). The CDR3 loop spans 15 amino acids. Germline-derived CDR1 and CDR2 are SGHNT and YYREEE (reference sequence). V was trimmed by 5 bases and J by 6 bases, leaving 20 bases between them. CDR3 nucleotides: TGTGCCAGCAGGTTAGACTCCAGGGAAAGACAGACCCAGTACTTC. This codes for CASRLDSRERQTQYF.

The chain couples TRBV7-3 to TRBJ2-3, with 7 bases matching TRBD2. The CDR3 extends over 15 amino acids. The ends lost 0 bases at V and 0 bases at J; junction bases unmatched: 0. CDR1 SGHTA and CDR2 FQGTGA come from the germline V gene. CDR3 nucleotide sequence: TGTGCCAGCAGCTTAACTAGCGGGAGCACAGATACGCAGTATTTT. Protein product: CASSLTSGSTDTQYF. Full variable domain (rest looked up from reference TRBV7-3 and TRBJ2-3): GAGVSQTPSNKVTEKGKYVELRCDPISGHTALYWYRQSLGQGPEFLIYFQGTGAADDSGLPNDRFFAVRPEGSVSTLKIQRTERGDSAVYLCASSLTSGSTDTQYFGPGTRLTVL.

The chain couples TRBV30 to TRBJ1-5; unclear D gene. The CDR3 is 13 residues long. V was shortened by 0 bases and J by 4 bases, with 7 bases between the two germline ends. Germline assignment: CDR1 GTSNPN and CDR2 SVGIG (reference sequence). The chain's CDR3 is CAWSVGINQPQHF. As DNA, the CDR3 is TGTGCCTGGAGTGTCGGGATTAATCAGCCCCAGCATTTT.

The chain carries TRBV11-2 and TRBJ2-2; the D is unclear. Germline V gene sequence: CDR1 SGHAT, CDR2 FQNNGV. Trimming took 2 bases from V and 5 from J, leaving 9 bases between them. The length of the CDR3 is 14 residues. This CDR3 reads CASSLSRKTGELFF. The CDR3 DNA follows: TGTGCCAGCAGCTTATCGCGGAAGACCGGGGAGCTGTTTTTT.

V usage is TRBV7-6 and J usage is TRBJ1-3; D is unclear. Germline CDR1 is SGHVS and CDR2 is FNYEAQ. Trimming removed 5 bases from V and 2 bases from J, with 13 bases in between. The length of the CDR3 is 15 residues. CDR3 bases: TGTGCCAGCAGCCCAGGAAGCGGGGCTGGAAACACCATATATTTT. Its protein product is CASSPGSGAGNTIYF.

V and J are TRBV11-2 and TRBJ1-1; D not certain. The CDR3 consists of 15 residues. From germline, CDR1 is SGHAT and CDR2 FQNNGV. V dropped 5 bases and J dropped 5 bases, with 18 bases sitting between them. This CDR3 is CASSQYDGVKTEAFF. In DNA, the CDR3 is TGTGCCAGCAGCCAATATGACGGGGTTAAAACTGAAGCTTTCTTT.

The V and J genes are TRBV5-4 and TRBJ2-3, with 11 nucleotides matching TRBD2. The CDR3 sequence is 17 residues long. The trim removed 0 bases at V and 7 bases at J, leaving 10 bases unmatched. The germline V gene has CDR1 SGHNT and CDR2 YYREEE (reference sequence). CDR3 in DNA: TGTGCCAGCAGCTTGGGTACTAGCGGGAGAGAGCTAAATACGCAGTATTTT. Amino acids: CASSLGTSGRELNTQYF.

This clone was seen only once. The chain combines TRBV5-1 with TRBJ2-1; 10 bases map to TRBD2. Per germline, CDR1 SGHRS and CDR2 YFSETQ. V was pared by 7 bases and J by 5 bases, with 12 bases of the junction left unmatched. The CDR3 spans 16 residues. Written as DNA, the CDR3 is TGCGCCAGCTCCAGGGGGGGTACTAGCGGGGACAATGAGCAGTTCTTC. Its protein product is CASSRGGTSGDNEQFF.

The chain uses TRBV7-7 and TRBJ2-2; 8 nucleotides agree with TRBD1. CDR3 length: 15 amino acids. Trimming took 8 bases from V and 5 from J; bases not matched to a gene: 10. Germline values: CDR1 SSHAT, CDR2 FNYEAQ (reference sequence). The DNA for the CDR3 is TGTGCCAGCGGCCGAGGGACAGGACAAACCGGGGAGCTGTTTTTT. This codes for CASGRGTGQTGELFF.

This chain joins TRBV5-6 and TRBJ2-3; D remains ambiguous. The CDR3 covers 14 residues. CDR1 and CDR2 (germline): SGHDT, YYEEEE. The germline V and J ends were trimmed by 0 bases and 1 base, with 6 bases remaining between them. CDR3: CASSLDRRTDTQYF. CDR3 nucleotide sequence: TGTGCCAGCAGCTTGGACAGACGCACAGATACGCAGTATTTT.

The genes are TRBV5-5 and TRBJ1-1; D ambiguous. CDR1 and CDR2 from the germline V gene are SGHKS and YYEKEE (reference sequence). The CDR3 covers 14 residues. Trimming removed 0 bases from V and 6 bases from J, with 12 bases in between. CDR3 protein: CASSLDPVEAEAFF. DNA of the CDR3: TGTGCCAGCAGCTTGGATCCCGTTGAGGCTGAAGCTTTCTTT.

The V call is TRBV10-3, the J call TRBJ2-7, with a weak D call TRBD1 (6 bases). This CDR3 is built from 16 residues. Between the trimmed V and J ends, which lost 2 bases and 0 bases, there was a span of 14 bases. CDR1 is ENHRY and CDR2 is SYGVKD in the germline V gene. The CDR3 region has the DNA TGTGCCATCAGTGAGGGTTGGGACATGGACTCCTACGAGCAGTACTTC. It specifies CAISEGWDMDSYEQYF.

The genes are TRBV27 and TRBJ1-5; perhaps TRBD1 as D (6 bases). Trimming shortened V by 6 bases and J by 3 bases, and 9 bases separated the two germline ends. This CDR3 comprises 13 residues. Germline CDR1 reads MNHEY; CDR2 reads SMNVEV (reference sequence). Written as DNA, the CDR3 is TGTGCCAGCAGAACAGGGCTCAATCAGCCCCAGCATTTT. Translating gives CASRTGLNQPQHF.

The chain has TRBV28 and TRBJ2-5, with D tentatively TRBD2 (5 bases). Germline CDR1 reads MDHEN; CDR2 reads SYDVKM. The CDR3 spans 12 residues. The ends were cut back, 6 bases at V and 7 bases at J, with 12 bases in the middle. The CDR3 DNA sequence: TGTGCCAGCAGCAGCTACGCGGGGACCCAGTACTTC. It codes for CASSSYAGTQYF.

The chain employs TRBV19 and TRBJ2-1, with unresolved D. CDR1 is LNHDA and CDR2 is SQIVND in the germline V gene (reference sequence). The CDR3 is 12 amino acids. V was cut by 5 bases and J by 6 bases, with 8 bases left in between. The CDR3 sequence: CASSPGRNEQFF. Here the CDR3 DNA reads TGTGCCAGTAGTCCAGGCCGCAATGAGCAGTTCTTC.

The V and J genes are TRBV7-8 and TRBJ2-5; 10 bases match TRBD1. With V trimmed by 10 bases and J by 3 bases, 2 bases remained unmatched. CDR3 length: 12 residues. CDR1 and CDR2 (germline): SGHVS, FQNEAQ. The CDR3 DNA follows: TGTGCCACAGGGACAGGGGAAGAGACCCAGTACTTC. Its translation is CATGTGEETQYF. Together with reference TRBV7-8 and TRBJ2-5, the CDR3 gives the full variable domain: GAGVSQSPRYKVAKRGQDVALRCDPISGHVSLFWYQQALGQGPEFLTYFQNEAQLDKSGLPSDRFFAERPEGSVSTLKIQRTQQEDSAVYLCATGTGEETQYFGPGTRLLVL.

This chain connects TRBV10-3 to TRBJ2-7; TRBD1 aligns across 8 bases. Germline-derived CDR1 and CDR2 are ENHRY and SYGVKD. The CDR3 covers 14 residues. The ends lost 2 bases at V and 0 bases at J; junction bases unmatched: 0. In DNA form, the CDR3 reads TGTGCCATCAGTGAGGACAGGGGCTCCTACGAGCAGTACTTC. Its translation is CAISEDRGSYEQYF.

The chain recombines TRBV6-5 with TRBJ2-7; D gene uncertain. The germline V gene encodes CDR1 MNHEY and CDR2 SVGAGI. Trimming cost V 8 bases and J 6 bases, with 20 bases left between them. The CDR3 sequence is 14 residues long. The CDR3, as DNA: TGTGCCAGCTCTCATATGGGTGGAGTGGGCGAGCAGTACTTC. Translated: CASSHMGGVGEQYF.

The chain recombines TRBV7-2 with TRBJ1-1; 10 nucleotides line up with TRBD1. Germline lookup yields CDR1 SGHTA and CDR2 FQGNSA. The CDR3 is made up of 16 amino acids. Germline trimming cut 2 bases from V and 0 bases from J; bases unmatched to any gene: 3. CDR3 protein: CASSLRQGALNTEAFF. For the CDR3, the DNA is TGTGCCAGCAGCTTAAGACAGGGGGCCCTGAACACTGAAGCTTTCTTT.

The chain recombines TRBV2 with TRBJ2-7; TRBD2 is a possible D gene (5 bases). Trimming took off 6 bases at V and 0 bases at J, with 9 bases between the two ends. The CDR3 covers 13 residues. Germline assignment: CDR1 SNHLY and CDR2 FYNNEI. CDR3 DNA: TGTGCCAGCAGACTAGTCCTCTCCTACGAGCAGTACTTC. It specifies CASRLVLSYEQYF.

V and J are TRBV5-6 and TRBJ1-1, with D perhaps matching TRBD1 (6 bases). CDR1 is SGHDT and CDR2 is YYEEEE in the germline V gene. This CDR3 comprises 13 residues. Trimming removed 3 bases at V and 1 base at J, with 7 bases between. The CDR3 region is CASSSTGNTEAFF. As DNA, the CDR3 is TGTGCCAGCAGCTCGACAGGGAACACTGAAGCTTTCTTT.

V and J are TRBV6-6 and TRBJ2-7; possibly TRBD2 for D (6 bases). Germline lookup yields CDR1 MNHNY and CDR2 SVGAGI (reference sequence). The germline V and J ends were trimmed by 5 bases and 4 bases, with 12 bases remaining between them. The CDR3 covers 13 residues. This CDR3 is CASSPGLQYEQYF. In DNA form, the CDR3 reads TGTGCCAGCAGTCCGGGACTGCAATACGAGCAGTACTTC.